These 18 T cell receptor beta chains were sequenced from one sample in a study of blood T cell repertoires in COVID-19. Sequencing used immunoSEQ multiplex PCR; TCRdb keeps in-frame clones, though not all of them. The table lists some 380,000 clones, more than 70% of them singletons. Sequences were obtained from PBMCs or T cells enriched from blood (not recorded which). These receptors all come from a man in his thirties or forties who had recovered from COVID-19.

This clone was found a few times. The chain employs TRBV11-2 and TRBJ1-2; D perhaps matches TRBD1 (5 bases). This CDR3 comprises 15 residues. Between the trimmed V and J ends, which lost 3 bases and 4 bases, there was a span of 15 bases. Germline-derived CDR1 and CDR2 are SGHAT and FQNNGV. The CDR3 region is CASSLGPGLSYGYTF. DNA of the CDR3: TGTGCCAGCAGCTTGGGACCAGGACTATCCTATGGCTACACCTTC.

The chain recombines TRBV19 with TRBJ2-1; 7 nucleotides agree with TRBD2. The CDR3 consists of 16 residues. Germline lookup yields CDR1 LNHDA and CDR2 SQIVND (reference sequence). V dropped 5 bases and J dropped 1; count of bases not matched to a gene: 8. The CDR3, as DNA: TGTGCCAGTAGTGCCTCCCTGCGGGGGTCCTACAATGAGCAGTTCTTC. Amino acid sequence: CASSASLRGSYNEQFF.

The gene calls are TRBV30 and TRBJ2-7; 7 bases match TRBD1. V trimming: 6 bases; J trimming: 2 bases; junction bases outside the gene matches: 10. CDR3 length: 14 residues. CDR1 and CDR2 (germline): GTSNPN, SVGIG (reference sequence). As DNA, the CDR3 is TGTGCCTGTCCTAGACAGGGAGCAGCCTACGAGCAGTACTTC. Translation gives CACPRQGAAYEQYF.

The V and J genes are TRBV10-2 and TRBJ2-3; no firm D call. The CDR3 contains 15 residues. Germline CDR1 reads WSHSY; CDR2 reads SAAADI. V lost 3 bases and J lost 2, with 12 bases in between. The CDR3 sequence: CASSELLSSTDTQYF. In DNA, the CDR3 is TGCGCCAGCAGTGAACTACTCAGCTCCACAGATACGCAGTATTTT.

This clone was picked up one time. The chain recombines TRBV29-1 with TRBJ2-6, with D possibly TRBD1 on 5 matching bases. V was trimmed by 6 bases and J by 0 bases, leaving 18 bases between them. Per the germline V gene, CDR1 is SQVTM and CDR2 is ANQGSEA. The CDR3 contains 17 residues. The DNA for the CDR3 is TGCAGCGTGGAGACAGTCGAGGTTCTCTCTGGGGCCAACGTCCTGACTTTC. It encodes CSVETVEVLSGANVLTF.

The J gene is TRBJ2-3, the V gene TRBV18; D may be TRBD2 (6 bases). Germline CDR1 and CDR2: KGHSH and LQKENI. Trimming left V 3 bases short and J 6 bases short, with 16 bases between. The CDR3 consists of 15 residues. CDR3 DNA: TGTGCCAGCTCACCGGAGGGTTCTCCTCACGATACGCAGTATTTT. Its translation is CASSPEGSPHDTQYF.

This rearrangement joins TRBV19 to TRBJ1-5; no clear D gene. Germline values: CDR1 LNHDA, CDR2 SQIVND (reference sequence). V lost 5 bases, J lost 3 bases, and 8 bases lay in between. The CDR3 covers 13 residues. This CDR3 reads CASSGADNQPQHF. The CDR3, as DNA: TGTGCCAGTAGTGGTGCAGACAATCAGCCCCAGCATTTT.

The chain carries TRBV29-1 and TRBJ2-7; 10 nucleotides line up with TRBD2. This CDR3 contains 15 residues. Germline V CDR1 and CDR2: SQVTM, ANQGSEA. V trimming: 5 bases; J trimming: 1 base; junction bases outside the gene matches: 8. The DNA for the CDR3 is TGCAGCGTTCTTCTAGCGGGGGCCCAATCCTACGAGCAGTACTTC. It is translated as CSVLLAGAQSYEQYF.

This chain connects TRBV6-2 or TRBV6-3 to TRBJ2-3; TRBD2 agrees at 12 bases. CDR1 is MNHEY, CDR2 SVGEGT, per germline. This CDR3 is built from 18 residues. Trimming removed 3 bases from V and 0 bases from J; junction bases left unmatched: 7. Here the CDR3 DNA reads TGTGCCAGCAGTTATCGACTAGCGGGGGCCCCGAGCACAGATACGCAGTATTTT. Translating it yields CASSYRLAGAPSTDTQYF.

The V and J genes are TRBV29-1 and TRBJ1-2; 7 bases fit TRBD1. The V segment lost 6 bases and the J segment 4 bases; nucleotides outside the gene matches: 8. This CDR3 comprises 13 residues. Germline lookup yields CDR1 SQVTM and CDR2 ANQGSEA. CDR3 protein: CSVPAGGVYGYTF. In DNA, the CDR3 is TGCAGCGTCCCGGCAGGGGGAGTCTATGGCTACACCTTC. The full variable domain, with the rest looked up from reference TRBV29-1 and TRBJ1-2, is SAVISQKPSRDICQRGTSLTIQCQVDSQVTMMFWYRQQPGQSLTLIATANQGSEATYESGFVIDKFPISRPNLTFSTLTVSNMSPEDSSIYLCSVPAGGVYGYTFGSGTRLTVV.

CDR3 residues: CASSLTPSGRYNEQFF. For the CDR3, the DNA is TGTGCCAGCAGTCTAACACCTAGCGGGAGATACAATGAGCAGTTCTTC. V gene TRBV6-4 combines with J gene TRBJ2-1; 10 bases align to TRBD2. With 5 bases clipped from V and 4 bases from J, the junction kept 8 bases outside the gene matches. The CDR3 sequence is 16 residues long. Germline CDR1 is MRHNA and CDR2 is SNTAGT.

The chain employs TRBV19 and TRBJ1-4, with D unclear. The CDR3 sequence is 14 residues long. V lost 3 bases and J 4 bases, leaving 9 bases between the germline ends. Per the germline V gene, CDR1 is LNHDA and CDR2 is SQIVND (reference sequence). CDR3 sequence reads: CASSIMEHNEKLFF. The DNA of the CDR3 is TGTGCCAGTAGTATCATGGAGCATAATGAAAAACTGTTTTTT.

The chain combines TRBV11-2 with TRBJ2-7; a possible D gene is TRBD2 (5 bases). CDR1 and CDR2 from the germline V gene are SGHAT and FQNNGV. Between the trimmed V and J ends, which lost 5 bases and 9 bases, there was a span of 11 bases. The CDR3 has 11 residues. CDR3 sequence (DNA): TGTGCCAGCAGCACCGGAGGTCGGCAGTACTTC. Protein: CASSTGGRQYF.

This clone was recorded a few times. The chain employs TRBV27 and TRBJ1-1; D ambiguous. From germline, CDR1 is MNHEY and CDR2 SMNVEV (reference sequence). The length of the CDR3 is 16 residues. V lost 5 bases to trimming and J lost 0 bases, with 16 bases between them. The CDR3 nucleotides read TGTGCCAGCAGTCCCCGCAGTGAACACATGAACACTGAAGCTTTCTTT. Protein sequence: CASSPRSEHMNTEAFF.

The J gene is TRBJ1-2, the V gene TRBV25-1; D is uncertain. V was pared by 3 bases and J by 8 bases, with 10 bases between. This CDR3 comprises 12 residues. Germline lookup yields CDR1 MGHDK and CDR2 SYGVNS. The CDR3 region is CASSDRRSGYTF. In DNA, the CDR3 is TGTGCCAGCAGTGACCGGAGGTCGGGCTACACCTTC.

V usage is TRBV2 and J usage is TRBJ1-5; the D gene is possibly TRBD1 (6 bases). Germline V gene data show CDR1 as SNHLY and CDR2 as FYNNEI. This CDR3 is 15 amino acids long. The V and J ends lost 6 bases and 4 bases respectively, with 16 bases between them. The CDR3 DNA is TGTGCCAGCAGGGCTGAACAGGGTTTGAATCAGCCCCAGCATTTT. Its translation is CASRAEQGLNQPQHF.

This sequence joins TRBV2 and TRBJ2-1; 9 nucleotides match TRBD2. The CDR3 runs 15 residues. The ends lost 3 bases at V and 7 bases at J; junction bases unmatched: 7. Germline lookup yields CDR1 SNHLY and CDR2 FYNNEI. The CDR3 coding sequence is TGTGCCAGCAGTGATAAAGCTAGCGGGGTGAATGAGCAGTTCTTC. Encoded protein: CASSDKASGVNEQFF. Using reference TRBV2 and TRBJ2-1 for the parts outside the CDR3, the full variable domain is EPEVTQTPSHQVTQMGQEVILRCVPISNHLYFYWYRQILGQKVEFLVSFYNNEISEKSEIFDDQFSVERPDGSNFTLKIRSTKLEDSAMYFCASSDKASGVNEQFFGPGTRLTVL.

The CDR3 spells CASSHTGRATNEKLFF. The CDR3 DNA follows: TGTGCCAGTAGCCACACAGGGCGAGCAACTAATGAAAAACTGTTTTTT. The gene calls are TRBV19 and TRBJ1-4; maybe TRBD1 (6 bases). CDR3 length: 16 residues. The germline CDR1 and CDR2 sequences are LNHDA and SQIVND (reference sequence). V was pared by 6 bases and J by 0 bases, with 14 bases between.